The text below deals with one TCR beta chain. This entry is derived from a study of T cell changes during pregnancy in multiple sclerosis. With 2 bases removed from V and 2 bases from J, the gap between germline ends came to 9 bases. The length of the CDR3 is 14 residues. In germline, CDR1 is MNHEY, CDR2 SVGAGI. This table comes from immunoSEQ multiplex PCR, and its TCRdb copy is limited to in-frame clones, with some not included. The sample holds under 90,000 clones, 80% to 95% seen once. The clonotype comes from a female donor in good health, enrolled as a control in a pregnancy study. This sample comprised peripheral blood, obtained after pregnancy. V usage is TRBV6-5 and J usage is TRBJ2-5; D is uncertain. CDR3 region: CASSYGKRQETQYF. Written as DNA, the CDR3 is TGTGCCAGCAGTTACGGCAAACGACAAGAGACCCAGTACTTC.